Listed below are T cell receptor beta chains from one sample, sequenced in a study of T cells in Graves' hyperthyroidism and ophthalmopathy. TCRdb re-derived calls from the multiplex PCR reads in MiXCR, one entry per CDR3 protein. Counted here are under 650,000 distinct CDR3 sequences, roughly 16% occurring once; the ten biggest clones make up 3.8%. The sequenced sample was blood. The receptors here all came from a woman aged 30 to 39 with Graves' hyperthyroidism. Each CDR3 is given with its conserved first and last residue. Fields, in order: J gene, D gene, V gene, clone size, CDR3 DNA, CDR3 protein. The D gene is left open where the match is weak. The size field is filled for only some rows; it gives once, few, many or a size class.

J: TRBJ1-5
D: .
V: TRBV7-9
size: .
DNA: TGTGCCACCATGCCCCAAGTTAATCAGCCCCAGCATTTT
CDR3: CATMPQVNQPQHF

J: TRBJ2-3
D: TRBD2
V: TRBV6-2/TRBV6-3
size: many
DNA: TGTGCCAGCAGCTCTAGACTAGCGGGAGGGCCCCCAGATACGCAGTATTTT
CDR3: CASSSRLAGGPPDTQYF

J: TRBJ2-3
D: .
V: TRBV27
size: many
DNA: TGTGCCAGCAGCCGACGGGGGCTTAGCACAGATACGCAGTATTTT
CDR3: CASSRRGLSTDTQYF

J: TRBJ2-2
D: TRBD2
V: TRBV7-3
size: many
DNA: TGTGCCAGCAGCCCGAGTAGCGGGAGCGGGGAGCTGTTTTTT
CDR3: CASSPSSGSGELFF

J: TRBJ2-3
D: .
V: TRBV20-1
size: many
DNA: TGCAGTGCTAGAGATCAGTCGTGGGCGGGGACGCGAGATACGCAGTATTTT
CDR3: CSARDQSWAGTRDTQYF

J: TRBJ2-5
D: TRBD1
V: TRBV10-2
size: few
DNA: TGCGCCAGCAGTGAGCCCTTGACAGGGGGCGAGAGGGGGGCGTACCAAGAGACCCAGTACTTC
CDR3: CASSEPLTGGERGAYQETQYF

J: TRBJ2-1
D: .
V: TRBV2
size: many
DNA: TGTGCCAGCAGTGAATCGGCCCAGGAGGAGCAGTTCTTC
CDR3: CASSESAQEEQFF

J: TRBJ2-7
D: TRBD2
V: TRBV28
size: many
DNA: TGTGCCAGCAGTGGATCTAGCGGGATCCCCTACGAGCAGTACTTC
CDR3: CASSGSSGIPYEQYF

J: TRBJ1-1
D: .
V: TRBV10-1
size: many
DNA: TGCGCCAGCAGCCACCTTCAGCGAGGAGGGACTGAAGCTTTCTTT
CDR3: CASSHLQRGGTEAFF

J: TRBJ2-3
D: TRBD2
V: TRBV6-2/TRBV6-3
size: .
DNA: TGTGCCAGCGGAATCTCGGGACTAGATGTCTCGGATACGCAGTATTTT
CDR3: CASGISGLDVSDTQYF

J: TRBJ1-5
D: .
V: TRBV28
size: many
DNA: TGTGCCAGCAGTTTATCAACGGGAGTCAATCAGCCCCAGCATTTT
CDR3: CASSLSTGVNQPQHF

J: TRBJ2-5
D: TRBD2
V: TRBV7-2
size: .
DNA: TGTGCCAGCAGTCCGACGGGGGGGCCAGAGACCCAGTACTTC
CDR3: CASSPTGGPETQYF

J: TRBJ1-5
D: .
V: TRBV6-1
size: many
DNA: TGTGCCAGCGTAACCTTTGGGGGACAGCCCCAGCATTTT
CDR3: CASVTFGGQPQHF

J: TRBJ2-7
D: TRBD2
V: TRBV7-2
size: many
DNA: TGTGCCAGCAGCCCATCCGGGGGACTAGCGGGAGTCGAGCAGTACTTC
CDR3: CASSPSGGLAGVEQYF

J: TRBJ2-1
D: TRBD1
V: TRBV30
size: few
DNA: TGTGCCTGGAATTCGGGACAGCTAAGCAATGAGCAGTTCTTC
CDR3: CAWNSGQLSNEQFF

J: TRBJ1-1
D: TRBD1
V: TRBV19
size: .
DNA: TGTGCCAGTAGGAGGGGGCAAGCCACTGAAGCTTTCTTT
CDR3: CASRRGQATEAFF

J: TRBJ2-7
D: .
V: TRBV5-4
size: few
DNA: TGTGCCAGCAGCTTGGCCCAAGGGACTGGCTCCTACGAGCAGTACTTC
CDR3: CASSLAQGTGSYEQYF